Each of the 28 T cell receptor beta chains below was sequenced from the same sample in a study of radiation and T cells in renal cell carcinoma (TCRdb year 2020). The label giving this sample's time point can be read as: blood 2 weeks post-SBRT. Reading the label with the study, this specimen's treatment or condition is: 15 Gy SBRT to primary tumor, nephrectomy 4 weeks later. The library was prepared using the immunoSEQ multiplex PCR assay. Here the immuneACCESS table is served through TCRdb, limited to in-frame sequences with V and J called. Missing clones are a known gap in these copies; in checked studies unresolved V genes cover under half, and the rest lacks a known reason. The sample table contains fewer than 150,000 clones; only one count was recorded for more than 75% of them. Jointly, the top ten make up 5% to 6% of the sample. The specimen comprised blood, sampled from a patient whose treatment included radiotherapy and nephrectomy. The receptor source for this set is a woman between 65 and 79 years old with renal cell carcinoma.

This rearrangement joins TRBV29-1 to TRBJ2-3; 11 bases are shared with TRBD1. Germline CDR1 SQVTM, CDR2 ANQGSEA. The CDR3 totals 15 residues. V shed 6 bases and J 4 bases; nucleotides not matched to a gene: 9. This chain's CDR3 is CSVALGQGVSDTQYF. The CDR3 region has the DNA TGCAGCGTCGCCCTGGGACAGGGGGTATCAGATACGCAGTATTTT.

The genes are TRBV5-6 and TRBJ2-1; 7 bases fit TRBD1. This CDR3 contains 16 residues. CDR1 is SGHDT, CDR2 YYEEEE, per germline. The junction had 10 bases not matched to a gene; V was cut back by 4 bases and J by 3 bases. The CDR3 DNA reads TGTGCCAGCAGCGAAGCCGGGACAGCGAACTACAATGAGCAGTTCTTC. Its protein is CASSEAGTANYNEQFF.

The V gene is TRBV14, the J gene TRBJ2-7, with TRBD2 as a possible D gene (6 bases). The V gene lost 0 bases and the J gene lost 10 bases, with 13 bases spanning the gap. CDR3 length: 13 residues. Germline V gives CDR1 SGHDN, CDR2 FVKESK. CDR3 bases: TGTGCCAGCAGCCAAGACTGGCGGGGCAATCAGTACTTC. It codes for CASSQDWRGNQYF.

The chain's CDR3 is CASSQGGLAKNIQYF. Here the CDR3 DNA reads TGTGCCAGCAGCCAAGGAGGGCTAGCCAAAAACATTCAGTACTTC. The chain couples TRBV4-2 to TRBJ2-4; D is perhaps TRBD2 (5 bases). Per germline, CDR1 LGHNA and CDR2 YNFKEQ. Trimming pared 1 base from V and 0 bases from J, leaving 7 bases between. The CDR3 totals 15 residues.

This clone is a singleton in its sample. The chain joins TRBV29-1 to TRBJ1-2, with D perhaps matching TRBD1 (5 bases). The CDR3 spans 12 residues. CDR1 is SQVTM and CDR2 is ANQGSEA in the germline V gene. Trimming cost V 3 bases and J 8 bases, with 13 bases left between them. The CDR3, as DNA: TGCAGCGTTGAGGGCAGGGATTGGGGCTACACCTTC. This translates into CSVEGRDWGYTF. The full variable domain, in which reference TRBV29-1 and TRBJ1-2 provide the parts outside the CDR3, is SAVISQKPSRDICQRGTSLTIQCQVDSQVTMMFWYRQQPGQSLTLIATANQGSEATYESGFVIDKFPISRPNLTFSTLTVSNMSPEDSSIYLCSVEGRDWGYTFGSGTRLTVV.

The gene calls are TRBV9 and TRBJ1-5, with D maybe TRBD1 (6 bases). The CDR3 has 15 residues. Germline V gene lookup returns CDR1 SGDLS and CDR2 YYNGEE. Trimming cost V 5 bases and J 2 bases, with 14 bases left between them. The CDR3 region has the DNA TGTGCCAGCAGGCGGGCGGGGGCCCGCAATCAGCCCCAGCATTTT. Translated, it gives CASRRAGARNQPQHF.

J is TRBJ2-3 and V is TRBV19; unclear D gene. The germline V gene encodes CDR1 LNHDA and CDR2 SQIVND (reference sequence). This CDR3 spans 14 amino acids. Trimming removed 5 bases at V and 6 bases at J, with 15 bases between. Here the CDR3 reads CASSAFGEMDTQYF. The CDR3 coding sequence is TGTGCCAGTAGTGCCTTCGGAGAGATGGATACGCAGTATTTT.

Written as DNA, the CDR3 is TGTGCCAGCAGCGTAGATGATACGGGCGCCCGAACTCTTAATGAGCAGTTCTTC. Translation: CASSVDDTGARTLNEQFF. The V and J genes are TRBV9 and TRBJ2-1; D gene unclear. CDR1 is SGDLS and CDR2 is YYNGEE in the germline V gene. The CDR3 runs to 18 residues. Trimming took 0 bases from V and 7 from J, leaving 23 bases between them.

This chain uses TRBV5-1 with TRBJ2-7, with D unclear. The V gene lost 7 bases and the J gene lost 1 base, with 6 bases spanning the gap. Germline CDR1 SGHRS, CDR2 YFSETQ. The CDR3 sequence is 11 residues long. The CDR3 region has the DNA TGCGCCAGCCTAAGATCCTACGAGCAGTACTTC. Protein: CASLRSYEQYF.

The chain has TRBV6-5 and TRBJ2-7; D is unclear. CDR3 length: 15 residues. CDR1 and CDR2 (germline): MNHEY, SVGAGI. V dropped 6 bases and J dropped 2 bases, with 17 bases sitting between them. The CDR3: CASRVTRLWPYEQYF. The CDR3 nucleotides read TGTGCCAGCAGGGTCACTCGTCTTTGGCCCTACGAGCAGTACTTC.

The V gene is TRBV19, the J gene TRBJ2-5; TRBD2 matches 13 bases. Germline V gene lookup returns CDR1 LNHDA and CDR2 SQIVND (reference sequence). Unmatched junction bases numbered 3, after V lost 10 bases and J lost 4 bases. The CDR3 has 13 amino acids. The CDR3 region has the DNA TGTGCCACCCGACTAGCGGGAGGAGAGACCCAGTACTTC. Translation: CATRLAGGETQYF. Together with reference TRBV19 and TRBJ2-5, the CDR3 gives the full variable domain: DGGITQSPKYLFRKEGQNVTLSCEQNLNHDAMYWYRQDPGQGLRLIYYSQIVNDFQKGDIAEGYSVSREKKESFPLTVTSAQKNPTAFYLCATRLAGGETQYFGPGTRLLVL.

The chain is built from TRBV10-1 and TRBJ1-6, with TRBD1 matching over 7 bases. From germline, CDR1 is WNHNN and CDR2 SYGVQD (reference sequence). V lost 4 bases, J lost 0 bases, and 12 bases stayed unmatched. This CDR3 is built from 19 residues. Here the CDR3 reads CASSGGQGEHSSYNSPLHF. The CDR3 DNA follows: TGCGCCAGCAGTGGGGGTCAGGGGGAACACAGCTCCTATAATTCACCCCTCCACTTT.

The gene calls are TRBV28 and TRBJ1-2, with D tentatively TRBD1 (6 bases). The germline V gene encodes CDR1 MDHEN and CDR2 SYDVKM. V gave up 6 bases and J gave up 7 bases, with 24 bases separating them. This CDR3 is built from 16 residues. Here the CDR3 reads CASRDQWGQGAGGYTF. The CDR3 DNA reads TGTGCCAGCAGGGACCAATGGGGGCAGGGCGCCGGTGGCTACACCTTC.

The chain employs TRBV9 and TRBJ2-1, with 7 bases that match TRBD2. J was trimmed by 7 bases and V by 4 bases; bases with no gene match: 11. CDR1 is SGDLS and CDR2 is YYNGEE in the germline V gene. The CDR3 contains 15 residues. CDR3 DNA sequence: TGTGCCAGCAGCCCCAGCGGGGAAATAGGTAATGAGCAGTTCTTC. Amino acids: CASSPSGEIGNEQFF.

This clone was observed a single time. The rearrangement joins TRBV28 to TRBJ2-3; perhaps TRBD2 as D (7 bases). CDR1 and CDR2 from the germline V gene are MDHEN and SYDVKM. The CDR3 is 17 residues long. Trimming pared 2 bases from V and 0 bases from J, leaving 15 bases between. CDR3: CASSLGWAGASTDTQYF. Here the CDR3 DNA reads TGTGCCAGCAGTTTAGGGTGGGCGGGGGCGAGCACAGATACGCAGTATTTT.

The gene calls are TRBV5-4 and TRBJ2-7, with D possibly matching TRBD1 (6 bases). The CDR3 is 16 residues long. Trimming took 1 base from V and 2 from J, leaving 16 bases between them. Germline V lookup: CDR1 SGHNT, CDR2 YYREEE (reference sequence). CDR3 sequence reads: CASSLHPRDTTYEQYF. The CDR3 DNA reads as TGTGCCAGCAGCTTGCACCCACGGGACACTACCTACGAGCAGTACTTC.

The chain uses TRBV7-9 and TRBJ2-2, with D unclear. CDR1 and CDR2 (germline): SEHNR, FQNEAQ (reference sequence). V was trimmed by 0 bases and J by 2 bases, leaving 13 bases between them. The CDR3 length is 17 residues. The CDR3 nucleotides read TGTGCCAGCAGCTTAGCGTCTAGTTTCTATAACACCGGGGAGCTGTTTTTT. Its translation is CASSLASSFYNTGELFF.

This chain uses TRBV6-1 with TRBJ2-7, with D hard to call. CDR3 length: 12 amino acids. V lost 2 bases and J 7 bases, leaving 9 bases between the germline ends. CDR1 and CDR2 (germline): MNHNS, SASEGT. CDR3 in amino acids: CASSENSLEQYF. CDR3 sequence (DNA): TGTGCCAGCAGTGAAAACAGCCTAGAGCAGTACTTC.

The chain employs TRBV7-6 and TRBJ2-1, with 13 positions matching TRBD2. Germline trimming cut 0 bases from V and 5 bases from J; bases unmatched to any gene: 1. CDR1 is SGHVS and CDR2 is FNYEAQ in the germline V gene. The length of the CDR3 is 16 residues. CDR3 DNA sequence: TGTGCCAGCAGCTTAGCGGGACTAGCGGGGAACAATGAGCAGTTCTTC. Translated, it gives CASSLAGLAGNNEQFF.

J is TRBJ2-3 and V is TRBV13; D is possibly TRBD1 (6 bases). This CDR3 is built from 14 residues. Trimming took off 3 bases at V and 4 bases at J, with 11 bases between the two ends. Germline CDR1 and CDR2: PRHDT and FYEKMQ (reference sequence). The CDR3 region is CASSFTGWADTQYF. As DNA, the CDR3 is TGTGCCAGCAGCTTTACAGGGTGGGCAGATACGCAGTATTTT.

The V gene is TRBV5-1, the J gene TRBJ2-2; D uncertain. Trimming removed 0 bases from V and 5 bases from J, with 5 bases in between. The CDR3 contains 13 residues. Germline V gene data show CDR1 as SGHRS and CDR2 as YFSETQ. CDR3 bases: TGCGCCAGCAGCTTGGTTTTAACCGGGGAGCTGTTTTTT. Its translation: CASSLVLTGELFF.

The chain uses TRBV7-2 and TRBJ2-1, with 11 positions matching TRBD2. The CDR3 totals 16 residues. The ends lost 1 base at V and 2 bases at J; junction bases unmatched: 1. Germline lookup yields CDR1 SGHTA and CDR2 FQGNSA. This CDR3 reads CASSLELAGAYNEQFF. The CDR3 DNA follows: TGTGCCAGCAGCTTAGAACTAGCGGGGGCCTACAATGAGCAGTTCTTC. The whole variable domain, remainder taken from reference TRBV7-2 and TRBJ2-1, is GAGVSQSPSNKVTEKGKDVELRCDPISGHTALYWYRQSLGQGLEFLIYFQGNSAPDKSGLPSDRFSAERTGGSVSTLTIQRTQQEDSAVYLCASSLELAGAYNEQFFGPGTRLTVL.

V and J are TRBV7-9 and TRBJ2-7, with 8 bases fitting TRBD1. CDR1 is SEHNR and CDR2 is FQNEAQ in the germline V gene (reference sequence). V lost 11 bases, J lost 2 bases, and 5 bases stayed unmatched. This CDR3 has 12 residues. Here the CDR3 reads CAGGQGPYEQYF. The CDR3 nucleotides are TGTGCCGGCGGACAGGGCCCCTACGAGCAGTACTTC.

Only one count was recorded for this clone. Other DNA sequences in this sample translate to the same CDR3. The V gene is TRBV19, the J gene TRBJ2-5; D ambiguous. CDR1 LNHDA and CDR2 SQIVND come from the germline V gene (reference sequence). This CDR3 is built from 12 residues. Trimming took 2 bases from V and 5 from J, leaving 6 bases between them. In nucleotides, the CDR3 is TGTGCCAGTAGTATATCCGGGGAGACCCAGTACTTC. The encoded protein is CASSISGETQYF.

The V call is TRBV5-1, the J call TRBJ1-6; a possible D gene is TRBD1 (5 bases). Trimming left V 1 base short and J 9 bases short, with 14 bases between. This CDR3 region has 15 residues. Germline CDR1 is SGHRS and CDR2 is YFSETQ. The CDR3 coding sequence is TGCGCCAGCAGCTTGAGTTTCAGGGAGAGTTCACCCCTCCACTTT. Amino acid sequence: CASSLSFRESSPLHF.

This clone has just one count. CDR3 sequence (DNA): TGTGCCAGCAGCGTGGGGAGTAGCGGGGCCCAATCCTACGAGCAGTACTTC. Translated, it gives CASSVGSSGAQSYEQYF. V usage is TRBV9 and J usage is TRBJ2-7; 8 bases line up with TRBD2. Germline-derived CDR1 and CDR2 are SGDLS and YYNGEE. After removal of 2 bases from V and 1 base from J, the junction contained 11 bases not matched to a gene. The CDR3 has 17 amino acids.

This chain uses TRBV28 with TRBJ1-2; a possible D gene is TRBD1 (5 bases). The germline V and J ends were trimmed by 6 bases and 7 bases, with 15 bases remaining between them. The CDR3 covers 13 residues. Germline V lookup: CDR1 MDHEN, CDR2 SYDVKM. In DNA form, the CDR3 reads TGTGCCAGCAGACTCCCGGGGGGAAGTGGCTACACCTTC. It codes for CASRLPGGSGYTF.

This chain connects TRBV6-1 to TRBJ2-3; the D is unclear. V lost 4 bases and J lost 0, with 11 bases in between. The CDR3 runs to 15 residues. The germline gives CDR1 MNHNS, CDR2 SASEGT. The CDR3: CASSADFVSTDTQYF. The CDR3 DNA sequence: TGTGCCAGCAGTGCTGACTTCGTTAGCACAGATACGCAGTATTTT.